The rows below give T cell receptor beta chains drawn from one sample of a study of blood T cell repertoires in COVID-19. TCRdb's copy holds only in-frame clones and misses some; the assay was immunoSEQ multiplex PCR. The sample has about 130,000 clones, approximately 89% seen once. Sequenced sample: peripheral blood. The receptors come from a human donor in a cohort sampled during active COVID-19. Each CDR3 is given with its conserved first and last residue. D genes are given only for firm matches. Clone sizes are given selectively: once, few, many, or a class where the clone is expanded.

once	TRBV5-1	NA	TRBJ1-1	CASSFGAASYPEAFF	TGCGCCAGCAGCTTTGGGGCGGCTAGTTACCCTGAAGCTTTCTTT
NA	TRBV7-2	TRBD1	TRBJ1-2	CTSNHRGRLNGYTF	TGTACCAGCAACCACAGGGGGCGCCTGAATGGCTACACCTTC
NA	TRBV3-1/TRBV3-2	TRBD2	TRBJ2-1	CASSPLAGPYNEQFF	TGTGCCAGCAGCCCCCTAGCGGGGCCCTACAATGAGCAGTTCTTC
NA	TRBV4-3	TRBD2	TRBJ2-1	CASSHHLAGNNEQFF	TGCGCCAGCAGCCACCACCTAGCGGGGAACAATGAGCAGTTCTTC
once	TRBV7-2	TRBD2	TRBJ2-1	CASSSLAGESSYNEQFF	TGTGCCAGCAGCTCCTTAGCGGGGGAAAGCTCCTACAATGAGCAGTTCTTC
NA	TRBV5-8	TRBD1	TRBJ1-5	CASSGGQGYQPQHF	TGTGCCAGCAGCGGGGGACAGGGTTATCAGCCCCAGCATTTT
NA	TRBV12-3/TRBV12-4	NA	TRBJ1-2	CASSLREGNGYTF	TGTGCCAGCAGCCTGAGGGAGGGAAATGGCTACACCTTC
NA	TRBV30	NA	TRBJ2-2	CAWSVQGGTGELFF	TGTGCCTGGAGTGTACAAGGAGGCACCGGGGAGCTGTTTTTT
NA	TRBV12-3/TRBV12-4	TRBD1	TRBJ1-2	CASSTGGGYGYTF	TGTGCCAGCAGTACAGGGGGTGGCTATGGCTACACCTTC
NA	TRBV24-1	NA	TRBJ2-2	CATSLVSGELFF	TGTGCCACCAGCCTAGTCTCCGGGGAGCTGTTTTTT
NA	TRBV5-6	NA	TRBJ1-5	CASSAELNQPQHF	TGTGCCAGCAGCGCCGAGCTGAATCAGCCCCAGCATTTT
NA	TRBV5-1	NA	TRBJ2-3	CASSLAKIGTATDTQYF	TGCGCCAGCAGCTTGGCCAAAATCGGAACAGCCACAGATACGCAGTATTTT
NA	TRBV3-1/TRBV3-2	TRBD2	TRBJ2-3	CASSQVAGVQYF	TGTGCCAGCAGCCAAGTGGCGGGGGTACAGTATTTT
once	TRBV7-2	TRBD1	TRBJ1-5	CASSLEGQRSNQPQHF	TGTGCCAGCAGCTTAGAGGGACAGCGTTCCAATCAGCCCCAGCATTTT
NA	TRBV7-7	NA	TRBJ2-6	CASSLGPVSGANVLTF	TGTGCCAGCAGCTTAGGTCCGGTCTCTGGGGCCAACGTCCTGACTTTC
once	TRBV5-6	TRBD2	TRBJ2-1	CASSRSTSGRAPIFEQFF	TGTGCCAGCAGCAGAAGTACTAGCGGGAGGGCCCCTATATTTGAGCAGTTCTTC
NA	TRBV9	NA	TRBJ2-2	CASSVAVGELFF	TGTGCCAGCAGCGTAGCCGTCGGGGAGCTGTTTTTT